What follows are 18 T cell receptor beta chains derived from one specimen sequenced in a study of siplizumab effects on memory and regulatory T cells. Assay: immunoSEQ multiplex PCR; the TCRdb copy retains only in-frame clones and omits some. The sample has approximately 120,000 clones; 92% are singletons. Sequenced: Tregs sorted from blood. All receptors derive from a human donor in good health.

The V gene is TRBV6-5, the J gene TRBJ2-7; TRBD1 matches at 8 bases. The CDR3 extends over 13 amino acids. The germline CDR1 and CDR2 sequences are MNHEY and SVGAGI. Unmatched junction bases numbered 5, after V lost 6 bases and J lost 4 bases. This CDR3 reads CASRRDRLYEQYF. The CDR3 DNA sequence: TGTGCCAGCAGGCGGGACAGGCTTTACGAGCAGTACTTC.

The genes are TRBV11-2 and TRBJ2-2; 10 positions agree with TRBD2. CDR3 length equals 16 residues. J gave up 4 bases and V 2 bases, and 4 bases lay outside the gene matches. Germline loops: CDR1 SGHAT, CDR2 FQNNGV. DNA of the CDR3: TGTGCCAGCAGCTTATCTAGGACTAGCGGCACCGGGGAGCTGTTTTTT. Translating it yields CASSLSRTSGTGELFF.

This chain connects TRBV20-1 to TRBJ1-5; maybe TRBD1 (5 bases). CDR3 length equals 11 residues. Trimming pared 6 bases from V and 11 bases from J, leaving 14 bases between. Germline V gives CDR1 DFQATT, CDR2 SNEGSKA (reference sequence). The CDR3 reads CSALTVGTQHF. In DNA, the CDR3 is TGCAGTGCACTGACAGTCGGCACCCAGCATTTT.

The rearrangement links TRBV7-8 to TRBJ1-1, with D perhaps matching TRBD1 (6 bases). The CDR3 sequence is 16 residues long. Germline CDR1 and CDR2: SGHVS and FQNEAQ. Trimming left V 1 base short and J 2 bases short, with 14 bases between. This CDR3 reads CASSLGARQDNTEAFF. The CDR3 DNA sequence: TGTGCCAGCAGCTTAGGCGCACGACAGGACAACACTGAAGCTTTCTTT.

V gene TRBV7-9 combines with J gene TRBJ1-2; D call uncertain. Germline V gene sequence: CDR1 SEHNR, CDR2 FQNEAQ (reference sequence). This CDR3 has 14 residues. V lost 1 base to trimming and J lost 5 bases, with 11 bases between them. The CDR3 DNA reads TGTGCCAGCAGCTTAGACCGCGACGAATATGGCTACACCTTC. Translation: CASSLDRDEYGYTF.

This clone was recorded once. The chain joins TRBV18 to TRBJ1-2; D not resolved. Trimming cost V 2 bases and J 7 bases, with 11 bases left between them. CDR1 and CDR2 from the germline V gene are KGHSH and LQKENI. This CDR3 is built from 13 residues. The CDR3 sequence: CASSPIGEGGYTF. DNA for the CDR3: TGTGCCAGCTCACCAATCGGGGAAGGTGGCTACACCTTC.

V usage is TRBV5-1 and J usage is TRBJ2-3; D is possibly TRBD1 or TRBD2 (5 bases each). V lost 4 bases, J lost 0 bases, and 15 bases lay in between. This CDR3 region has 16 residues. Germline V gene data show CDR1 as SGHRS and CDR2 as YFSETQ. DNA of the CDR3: TGCGCCAGCAGCAACGCCGGGGACCCTAGCACAGATACGCAGTATTTT. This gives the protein CASSNAGDPSTDTQYF.

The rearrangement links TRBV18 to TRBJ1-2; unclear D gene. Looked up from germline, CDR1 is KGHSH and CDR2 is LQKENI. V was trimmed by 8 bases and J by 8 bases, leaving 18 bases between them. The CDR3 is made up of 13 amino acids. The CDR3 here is CASREDGVGGYTF. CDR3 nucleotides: TGTGCCAGCCGAGAGGACGGGGTGGGAGGCTACACCTTC.

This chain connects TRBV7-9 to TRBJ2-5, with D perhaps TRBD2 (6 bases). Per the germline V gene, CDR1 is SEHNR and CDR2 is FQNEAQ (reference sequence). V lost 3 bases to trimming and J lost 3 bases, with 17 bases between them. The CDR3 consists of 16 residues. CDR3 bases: TGTGCCAGCAGCTTCCCCCCGGGAGTGGGAGAAGAGACCCAGTACTTC. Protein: CASSFPPGVGEETQYF.

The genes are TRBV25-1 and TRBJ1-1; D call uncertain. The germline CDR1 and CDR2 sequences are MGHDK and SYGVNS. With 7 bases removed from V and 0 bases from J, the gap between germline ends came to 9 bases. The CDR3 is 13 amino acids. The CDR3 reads CASTAGLNTEAFF. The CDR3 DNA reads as TGTGCCAGCACCGCCGGTCTGAACACTGAAGCTTTCTTT.

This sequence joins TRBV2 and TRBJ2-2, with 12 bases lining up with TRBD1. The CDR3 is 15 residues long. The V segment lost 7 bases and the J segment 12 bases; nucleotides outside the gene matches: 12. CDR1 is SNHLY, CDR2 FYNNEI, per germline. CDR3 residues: CASTSGTGGKGQLFF. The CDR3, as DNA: TGTGCCAGCACTTCCGGGACAGGGGGCAAAGGGCAGCTGTTTTTT.

The CDR3, as DNA: TGTGCCAGCAGCTTAGGAGGGGCAGGGGTGTCTGAAGAGCAGTACTTC. Protein product: CASSLGGAGVSEEQYF. This chain uses TRBV11-3 with TRBJ2-7; possible D gene TRBD1, 6 bases. CDR1 is SGHNT, CDR2 YENEEA, per germline. The CDR3 length is 16 residues. V was clipped by 1 base and J by 7 bases, with 20 bases between them.

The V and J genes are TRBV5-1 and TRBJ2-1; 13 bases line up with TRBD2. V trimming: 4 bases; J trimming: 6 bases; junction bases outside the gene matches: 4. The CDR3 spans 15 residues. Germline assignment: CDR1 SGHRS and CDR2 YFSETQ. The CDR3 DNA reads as TGCGCCAGCAGCGTGGGACTAGCGGGATTCAATGAGCAGTTCTTC. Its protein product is CASSVGLAGFNEQFF.

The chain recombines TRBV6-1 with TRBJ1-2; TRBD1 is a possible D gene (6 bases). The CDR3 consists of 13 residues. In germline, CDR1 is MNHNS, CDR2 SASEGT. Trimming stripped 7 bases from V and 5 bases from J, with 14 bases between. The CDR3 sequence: CASNIQGGYGYTF. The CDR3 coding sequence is TGTGCCAGCAATATACAGGGAGGGTATGGCTACACCTTC.

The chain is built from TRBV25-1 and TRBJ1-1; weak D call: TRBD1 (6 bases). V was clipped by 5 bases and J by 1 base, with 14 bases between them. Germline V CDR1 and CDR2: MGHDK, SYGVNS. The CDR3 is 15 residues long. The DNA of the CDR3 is TGTGCCAGCAGTCCCCCATCGACAGGGAACACTGAAGCTTTCTTT. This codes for CASSPPSTGNTEAFF.

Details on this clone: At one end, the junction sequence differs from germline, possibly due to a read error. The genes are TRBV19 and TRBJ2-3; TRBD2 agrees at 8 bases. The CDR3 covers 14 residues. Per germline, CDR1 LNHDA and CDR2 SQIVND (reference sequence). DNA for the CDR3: TGTGCCAGTAGTAGCCGGACTAGCACCGATACGCAGTATTTT. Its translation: CASSSRTSTDTQYF.

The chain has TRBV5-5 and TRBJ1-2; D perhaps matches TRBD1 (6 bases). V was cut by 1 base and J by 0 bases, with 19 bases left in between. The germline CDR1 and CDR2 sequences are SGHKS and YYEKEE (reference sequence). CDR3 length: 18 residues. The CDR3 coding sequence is TGTGCCAGCAGCTTGCTCGGGACAACCTATGGGACTAACTATGGCTACACCTTC. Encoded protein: CASSLLGTTYGTNYGYTF.

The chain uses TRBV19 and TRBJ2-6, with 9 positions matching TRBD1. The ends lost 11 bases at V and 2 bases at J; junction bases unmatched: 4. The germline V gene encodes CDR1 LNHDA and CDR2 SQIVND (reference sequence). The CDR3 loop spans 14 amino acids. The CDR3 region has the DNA TGTGCCTCTAGACAGGGGGCTGGGGCCAACGTCCTGACTTTC. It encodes CASRQGAGANVLTF. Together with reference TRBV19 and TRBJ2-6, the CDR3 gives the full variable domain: DGGITQSPKYLFRKEGQNVTLSCEQNLNHDAMYWYRQDPGQGLRLIYYSQIVNDFQKGDIAEGYSVSREKKESFPLTVTSAQKNPTAFYLCASRQGAGANVLTFGAGSRLTVL.